Below, 2 T cell receptor beta chains from the same sample are listed, as sequenced in a study of blood T cell repertoires in COVID-19. Data came from immunoSEQ multiplex PCR; TCRdb stores just in-frame clones and leaves some out. The table includes about 440,000 clones, 90% detected once. Sequences were obtained from PBMCs or T cells enriched from blood (not recorded which). The receptors were sampled from a man younger than 35 who had recovered from COVID-19.

The V and J genes are TRBV7-3 and TRBJ1-1; 10 bases match TRBD1. The CDR3 loop spans 15 amino acids. Trimming cost V 5 bases and J 3 bases; bases outside gene matches: 6. Germline CDR1 SGHTA, CDR2 FQGTGA. CDR3: CASSPRTGGDTEAFF. CDR3 coding DNA: TGTGCCAGCAGCCCCCGGACAGGGGGGGACACTGAAGCTTTCTTT.

The chain links TRBV7-3 to TRBJ1-5; 10 positions agree with TRBD1. CDR1 is SGHTA, CDR2 FQGTGA, per germline. The V gene end was trimmed by 4 bases and the J gene end by 2 bases; junction bases not matched to a gene: 5. The CDR3 totals 16 residues. DNA of the CDR3: TGTGCCAGCAGCTCGCGACAGGGGGCTGGCAATCAGCCCCAGCATTTT. Translation: CASSSRQGAGNQPQHF.